This TCR beta chain was captured by sequencing in a study of blood T cells in healthy people across ages. PBMCs, at least 7 million per sample, were isolated. The germline V and J ends were trimmed by 2 bases and 0 bases, with 5 bases remaining between them. CDR3 length equals 15 residues. Germline CDR1 is MNHEY and CDR2 is SVGAGI. With a J-beta primer mix and a sample-barcoded 5' primer, a second PCR ran about 6 to 11 cycles. TCRdb re-analysed the 5' RACE reads in MiXCR, keeping a single row per CDR3 protein. The table has over 700,000 distinct CDR3 sequences, around 25% seen once; the top ten hold 9.4%. These data are also associated with another study on T cells of mothers and their children. That paper states: Three healthy Caucasian mothers served as donors, and their six children did as well. Related mother-child pairs showed slightly higher but non-significant overlap than unrelated pairs.

Specimen: blood. This chain joins TRBV6-5 and TRBJ2-6; D uncertain. The TCR comes from a boy aged 5-17 years in good health. DNA of the CDR3: TGTGCCAGCAGTTACGTTGACTCTGGGGCCAACGTCCTGACTTTC. Its protein is CASSYVDSGANVLTF.